A selection of T cell receptor beta chains follows, all from one sample in a study of T-cell reconstitution after alpha-beta-depleted transplantation in children. From the PCR reads, TCRdb called clonotypes with MiXCR, one entry per CDR3 protein. The sample lists about 980,000 distinct CDR3 sequences, roughly 29% seen once, with about 28% in the top ten. This sample comprised PBMCs, mostly from graft donor cells, obtained 360 days after TCRalphabeta/CD19-depleted stem cell transplant. These receptors were obtained from a boy in the first two years of life who had a stem cell transplant for SCID, so the T cells may come from the graft donor. Each CDR3 is given with its conserved first and last residue. Fields, in order: CDR3 protein, CDR3 DNA, D gene, V gene, J gene, clone size. The D gene is left open where the match is weak. Clone size is shown for a subset of rows, as once, few, many or a class of expanded clone.

CASSLWLAGDRQYF,TGTGCCAGCAGCTTATGGCTAGCGGGGGACCGGCAGTATTTT,TRBD2,TRBV7-2,TRBJ2-3,NA
CSATRGEGVSYNEQFF,TGCAGTGCTACCCGAGGAGAGGGGGTCTCCTACAATGAGCAGTTCTTC,NA,TRBV20-1,TRBJ2-1,few
CASGPGQGRSKNIQYF,TGTGCCAGCGGCCCCGGACAGGGTCGGTCCAAAAACATTCAGTACTTC,TRBD1,TRBV7-9,TRBJ2-4,once
CASSQATAGGYNEQFF,TGTGCCAGCAGCCAAGCCACGGCGGGGGGGTACAATGAGCAGTTCTTC,TRBD2,TRBV4-2,TRBJ2-1,NA
CASSLGQGAGVHAPNTEAFF,TGTGCCAGCTCACTAGGGCAGGGGGCGGGTGTACACGCACCGAACACTGAAGCTTTCTTT,TRBD1,TRBV18,TRBJ1-1,NA
CASSLAYRFMNTEAFF,TGTGCCAGCAGCCTCGCTTACAGATTCATGAACACTGAAGCTTTCTTT,NA,TRBV27,TRBJ1-1,few
CASSQAPDSGANVLTF,TGCGCCAGCAGCCAAGCTCCGGATTCTGGGGCCAACGTCCTGACTTTC,NA,TRBV4-1,TRBJ2-6,NA
CASSYSRRENTEAFF,TGTGCCAGCAGTTACTCTCGCAGAGAGAACACTGAAGCTTTCTTT,NA,TRBV6-5,TRBJ1-1,few
CASSQVPGTGADNEQFF,TGCGCCAGCAGCCAAGTACCCGGGACAGGAGCCGACAATGAGCAGTTCTTC,TRBD1,TRBV4-1,TRBJ2-1,few
CASSPEGPNSPLHF,TGTGCCAGCAGCCCCGAGGGGCCCAATTCACCCCTCCACTTT,NA,TRBV7-9,TRBJ1-6,NA
CASSYSPRTSGGSYEQYF,TGTGCCAGCAGCTACTCTCCGAGGACTAGCGGGGGGTCCTACGAGCAGTACTTC,TRBD2,TRBV7-8,TRBJ2-7,few